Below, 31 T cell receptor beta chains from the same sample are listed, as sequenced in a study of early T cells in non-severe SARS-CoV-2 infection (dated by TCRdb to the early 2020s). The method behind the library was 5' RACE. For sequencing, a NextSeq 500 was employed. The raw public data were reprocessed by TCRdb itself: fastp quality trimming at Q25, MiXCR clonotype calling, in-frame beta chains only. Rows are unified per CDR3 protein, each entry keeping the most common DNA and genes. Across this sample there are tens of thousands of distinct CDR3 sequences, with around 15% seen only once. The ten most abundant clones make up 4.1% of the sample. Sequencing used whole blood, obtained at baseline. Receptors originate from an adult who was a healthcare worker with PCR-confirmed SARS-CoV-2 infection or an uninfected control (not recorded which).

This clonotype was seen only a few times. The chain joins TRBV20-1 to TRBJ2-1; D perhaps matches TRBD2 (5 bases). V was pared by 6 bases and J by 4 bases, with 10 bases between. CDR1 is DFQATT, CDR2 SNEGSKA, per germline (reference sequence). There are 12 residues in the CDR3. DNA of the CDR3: TGCAGTGCCGCCGGAGGTTACAATGAGCAGTTCTTC. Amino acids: CSAAGGYNEQFF.

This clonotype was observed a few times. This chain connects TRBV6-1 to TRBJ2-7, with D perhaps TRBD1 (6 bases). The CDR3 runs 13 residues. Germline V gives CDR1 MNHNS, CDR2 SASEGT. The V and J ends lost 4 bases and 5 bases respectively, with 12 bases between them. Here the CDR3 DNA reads TGTGCCAGCAGTGGGACAGTCGTCCACGAGCAGTACTTC. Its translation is CASSGTVVHEQYF.

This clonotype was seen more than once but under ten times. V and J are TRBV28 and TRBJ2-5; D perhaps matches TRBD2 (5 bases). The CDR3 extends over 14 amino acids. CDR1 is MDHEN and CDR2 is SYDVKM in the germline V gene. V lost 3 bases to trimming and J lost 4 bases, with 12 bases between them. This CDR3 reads CASSFYIGGETQYF. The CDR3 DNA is TGTGCCAGCAGTTTTTATATAGGAGGAGAGACCCAGTACTTC.

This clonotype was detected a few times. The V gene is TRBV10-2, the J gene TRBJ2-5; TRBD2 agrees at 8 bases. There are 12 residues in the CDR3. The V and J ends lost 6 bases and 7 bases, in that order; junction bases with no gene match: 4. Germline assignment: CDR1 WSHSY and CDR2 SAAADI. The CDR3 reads CASRGLDGTQYF. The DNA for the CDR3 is TGCGCCAGCAGGGGACTAGACGGGACCCAGTACTTC.

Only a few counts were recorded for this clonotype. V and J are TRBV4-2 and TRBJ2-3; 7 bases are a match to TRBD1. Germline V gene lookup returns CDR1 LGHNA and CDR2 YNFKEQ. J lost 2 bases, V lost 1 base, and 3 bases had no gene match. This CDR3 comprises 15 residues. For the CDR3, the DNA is TGTGCCAGCAGCCAAGGACAGGGAGACACAGATACGCAGTATTTT. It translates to CASSQGQGDTDTQYF.

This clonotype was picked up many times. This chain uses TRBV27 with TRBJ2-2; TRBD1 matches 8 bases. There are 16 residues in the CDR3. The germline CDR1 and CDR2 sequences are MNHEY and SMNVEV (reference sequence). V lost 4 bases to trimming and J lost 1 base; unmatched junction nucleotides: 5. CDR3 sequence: CASSSPGQGNTGELFF. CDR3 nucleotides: TGTGCCAGCAGTTCCCCCGGACAGGGGAACACCGGGGAGCTGTTTTTT.

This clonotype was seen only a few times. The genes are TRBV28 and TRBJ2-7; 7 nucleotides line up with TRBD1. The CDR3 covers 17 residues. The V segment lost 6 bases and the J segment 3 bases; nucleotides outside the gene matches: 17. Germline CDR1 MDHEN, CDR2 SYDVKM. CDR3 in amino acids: CASRSRDSQIHNYEQYF. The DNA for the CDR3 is TGTGCCAGCAGATCAAGGGACAGCCAGATTCACAACTACGAGCAGTACTTC. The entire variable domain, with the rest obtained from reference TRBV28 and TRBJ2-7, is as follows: DVKVTQSSRYLVKRTGEKVFLECVQDMDHENMFWYRQDPGLGLRLIYFSYDVKMKEKGDIPEGYSVSREKKERFSLILESASTNQTSMYLCASRSRDSQIHNYEQYFGPGTRLTVT.

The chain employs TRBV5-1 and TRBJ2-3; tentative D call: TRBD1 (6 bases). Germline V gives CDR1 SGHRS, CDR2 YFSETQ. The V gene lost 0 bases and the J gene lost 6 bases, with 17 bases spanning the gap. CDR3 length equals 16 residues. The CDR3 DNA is TGCGCCAGCAGCTTGGCCGGGCACAGGGTGGGCGATACGCAGTATTTT. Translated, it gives CASSLAGHRVGDTQYF.

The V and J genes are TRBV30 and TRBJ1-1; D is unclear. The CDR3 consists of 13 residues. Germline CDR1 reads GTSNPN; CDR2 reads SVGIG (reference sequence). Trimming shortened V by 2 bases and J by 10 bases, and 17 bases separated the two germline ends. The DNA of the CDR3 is TGTGCCTGGAGTATGGACGGGAGGTCAGCAGCTTTCTTT. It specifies CAWSMDGRSAAFF. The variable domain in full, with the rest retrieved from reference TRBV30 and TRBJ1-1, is SQTIHQWPATLVQPVGSPLSLECTVEGTSNPNLYWYRQAAGRGLQLLFYSVGIGQISSEVPQNLSASRPQDRQFILSSKKLLLSDSGFYLCAWSMDGRSAAFFGQGTRLTVV.

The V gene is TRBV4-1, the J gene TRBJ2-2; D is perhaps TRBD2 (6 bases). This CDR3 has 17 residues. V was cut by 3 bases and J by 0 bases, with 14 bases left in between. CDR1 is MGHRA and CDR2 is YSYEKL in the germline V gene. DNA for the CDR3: TGCGCCAGCAGCCACTCGGATGGAGGGGCGAACACCGGGGAGCTGTTTTTT. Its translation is CASSHSDGGANTGELFF.

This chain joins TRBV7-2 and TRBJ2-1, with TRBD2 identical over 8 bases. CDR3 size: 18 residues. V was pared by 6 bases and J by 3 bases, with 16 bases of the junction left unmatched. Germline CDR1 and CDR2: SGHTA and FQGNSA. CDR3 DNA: TGTGCCAGCAGTGACAGAAGTGTCCGGGGGGGCCGCTACAATGAGCAGTTCTTC. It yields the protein CASSDRSVRGGRYNEQFF.

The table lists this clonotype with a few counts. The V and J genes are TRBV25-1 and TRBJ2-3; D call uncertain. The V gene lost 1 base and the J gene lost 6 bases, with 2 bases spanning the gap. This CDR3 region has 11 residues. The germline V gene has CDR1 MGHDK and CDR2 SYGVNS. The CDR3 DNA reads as TGTGCCAGCAGTGAATGGGATACGCAGTATTTT. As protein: CASSEWDTQYF.

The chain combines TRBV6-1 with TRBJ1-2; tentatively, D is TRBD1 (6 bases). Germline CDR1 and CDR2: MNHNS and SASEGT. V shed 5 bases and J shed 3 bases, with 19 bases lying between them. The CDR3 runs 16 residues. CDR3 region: CASSINLPGQDYGYTF. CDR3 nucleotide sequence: TGTGCCAGCAGTATTAATTTACCGGGACAAGACTATGGCTACACCTTC.

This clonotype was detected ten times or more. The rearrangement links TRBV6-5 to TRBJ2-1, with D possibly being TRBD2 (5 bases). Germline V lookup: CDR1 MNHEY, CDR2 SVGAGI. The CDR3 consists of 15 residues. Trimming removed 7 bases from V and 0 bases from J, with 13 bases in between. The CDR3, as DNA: TGTGCCAGCACCCGAAGGAGGTGCTCCTACAATGAGCAGTTCTTC. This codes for CASTRRRCSYNEQFF.

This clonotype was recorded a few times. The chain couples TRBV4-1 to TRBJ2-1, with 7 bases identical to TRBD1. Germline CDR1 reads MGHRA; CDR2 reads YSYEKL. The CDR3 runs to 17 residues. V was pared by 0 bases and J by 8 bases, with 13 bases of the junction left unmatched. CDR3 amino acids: CASSQDRGGYLLDEQFF. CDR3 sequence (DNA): TGCGCCAGCAGCCAAGATCGAGGGGGCTATCTGCTGGATGAGCAGTTCTTC.

The CDR3 nucleotides are TGTGCCAGCAGCACCGTCTGGGAGCTGTTTTTT. As protein: CASSTVWELFF. The chain is built from TRBV6-6 and TRBJ2-2; no clear D gene. CDR1 and CDR2 (germline): MNHNY, SVGAGI (reference sequence). V shed 6 bases and J shed 9 bases, with 8 bases lying between them. The CDR3 is made up of 11 amino acids.

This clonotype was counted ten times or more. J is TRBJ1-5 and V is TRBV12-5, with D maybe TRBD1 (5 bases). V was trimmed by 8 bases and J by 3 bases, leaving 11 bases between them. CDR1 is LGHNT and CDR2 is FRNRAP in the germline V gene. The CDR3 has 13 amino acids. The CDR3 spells CASYAGHNQPQHF. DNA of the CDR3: TGTGCTAGTTACGCAGGGCACAATCAGCCCCAGCATTTT.

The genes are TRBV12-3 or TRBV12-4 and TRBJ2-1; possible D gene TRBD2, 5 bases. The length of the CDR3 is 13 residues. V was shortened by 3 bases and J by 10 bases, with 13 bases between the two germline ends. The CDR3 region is CASSLDWLREQFF. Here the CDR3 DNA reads TGTGCCAGCAGTTTGGACTGGCTCAGGGAGCAGTTCTTC.

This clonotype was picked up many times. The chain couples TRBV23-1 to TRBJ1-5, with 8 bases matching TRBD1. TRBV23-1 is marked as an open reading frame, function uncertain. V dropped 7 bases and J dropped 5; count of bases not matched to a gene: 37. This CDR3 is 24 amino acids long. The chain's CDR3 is CASISGLPKSTVGRGRSPHQPQHF. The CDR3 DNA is TGCGCCAGCATAAGTGGGCTACCGAAAAGCACCGTCGGCAGGGGGCGTTCCCCCCATCAGCCCCAGCATTTT.

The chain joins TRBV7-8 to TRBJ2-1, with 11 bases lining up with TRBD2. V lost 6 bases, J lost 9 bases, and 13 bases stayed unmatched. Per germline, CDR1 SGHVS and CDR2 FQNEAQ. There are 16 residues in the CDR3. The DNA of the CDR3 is TGTGCCAGCAGAGTAGAGAGACTAGCGGGAAAGGGTGAGCAGTTCTTC. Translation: CASRVERLAGKGEQFF.

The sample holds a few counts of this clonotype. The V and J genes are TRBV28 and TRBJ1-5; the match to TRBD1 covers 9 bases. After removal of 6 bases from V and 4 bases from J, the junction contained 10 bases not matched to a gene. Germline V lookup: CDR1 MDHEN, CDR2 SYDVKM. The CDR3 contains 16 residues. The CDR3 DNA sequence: TGTGCCAGCAGCCCAGCTGGACAGGGGAGAAATCAGCCCCAGCATTTT. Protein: CASSPAGQGRNQPQHF.

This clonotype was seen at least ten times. CDR3 in amino acids: CASSEAGGIVYEQYF. CDR3 coding DNA: TGTGCCAGCAGTGAAGCTGGGGGGATCGTGTACGAGCAGTACTTC. The chain has TRBV6-1 and TRBJ2-7; tentative D call: TRBD2 (6 bases). The CDR3 loop spans 15 amino acids. Germline V gives CDR1 MNHNS, CDR2 SASEGT. Trimming left V 0 bases short and J 4 bases short, with 13 bases between.

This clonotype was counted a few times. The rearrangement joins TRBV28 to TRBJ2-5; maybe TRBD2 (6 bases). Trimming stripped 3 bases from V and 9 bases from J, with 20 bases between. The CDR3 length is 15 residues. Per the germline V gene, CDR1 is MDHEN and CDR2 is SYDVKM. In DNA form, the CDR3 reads TGTGCCAGCAGTTTCCGTCTTCAGGGACTGGGGTCCCAGTACTTC. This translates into CASSFRLQGLGSQYF. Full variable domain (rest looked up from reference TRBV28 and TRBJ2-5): DVKVTQSSRYLVKRTGEKVFLECVQDMDHENMFWYRQDPGLGLRLIYFSYDVKMKEKGDIPEGYSVSREKKERFSLILESASTNQTSMYLCASSFRLQGLGSQYFGPGTRLLVL.

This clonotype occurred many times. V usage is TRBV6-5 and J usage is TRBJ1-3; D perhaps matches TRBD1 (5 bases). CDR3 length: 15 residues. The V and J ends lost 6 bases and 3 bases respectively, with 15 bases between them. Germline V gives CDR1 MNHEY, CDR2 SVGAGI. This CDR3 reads CASRGGRYSGNTIYF. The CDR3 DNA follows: TGTGCCAGCAGGGGGGGAAGGTACAGTGGAAACACCATATATTTT.

CDR3 residues: CASSEGGETQYF. Written as DNA, the CDR3 is TGTGCCAGCAGTGAAGGGGGAGAGACCCAGTACTTC. The chain is built from TRBV2 and TRBJ2-5; D is unresolved. Germline CDR1 and CDR2: SNHLY and FYNNEI. V was shortened by 1 base and J by 4 bases, with 4 bases between the two germline ends. The CDR3 contains 12 residues.

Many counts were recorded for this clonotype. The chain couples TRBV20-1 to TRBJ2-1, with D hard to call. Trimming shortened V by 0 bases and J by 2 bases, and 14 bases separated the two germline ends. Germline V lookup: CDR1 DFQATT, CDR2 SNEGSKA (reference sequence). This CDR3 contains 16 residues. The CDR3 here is CSARDRIMGAYNEQFF. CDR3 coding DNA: TGCAGTGCTAGAGATCGAATAATGGGCGCCTACAATGAGCAGTTCTTC.

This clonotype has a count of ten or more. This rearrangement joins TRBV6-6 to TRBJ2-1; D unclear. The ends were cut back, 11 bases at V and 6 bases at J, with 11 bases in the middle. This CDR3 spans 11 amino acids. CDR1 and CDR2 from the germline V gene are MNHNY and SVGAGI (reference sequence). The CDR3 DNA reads TGTGCCTCGGAGACGCTCAATGAGCAGTTCTTC. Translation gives CASETLNEQFF.

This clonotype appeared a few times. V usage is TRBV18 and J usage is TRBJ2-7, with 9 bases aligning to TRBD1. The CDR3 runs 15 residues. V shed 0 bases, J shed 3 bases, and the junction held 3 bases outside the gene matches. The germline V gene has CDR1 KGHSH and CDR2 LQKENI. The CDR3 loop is CASSPPTGGLYEQYF. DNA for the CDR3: TGTGCCAGCTCACCACCGACAGGGGGACTCTACGAGCAGTACTTC.

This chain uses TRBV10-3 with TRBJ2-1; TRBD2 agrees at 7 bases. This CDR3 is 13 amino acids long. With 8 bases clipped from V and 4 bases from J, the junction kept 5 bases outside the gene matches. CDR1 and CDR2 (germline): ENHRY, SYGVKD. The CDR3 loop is CAIGRERYNEQFF. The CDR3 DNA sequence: TGTGCCATCGGGAGGGAGCGGTACAATGAGCAGTTCTTC.

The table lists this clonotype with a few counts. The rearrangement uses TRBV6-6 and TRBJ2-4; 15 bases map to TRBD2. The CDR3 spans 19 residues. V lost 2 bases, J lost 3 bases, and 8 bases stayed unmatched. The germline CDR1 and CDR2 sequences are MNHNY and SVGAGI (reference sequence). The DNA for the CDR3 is TGTGCCAGCAGTTACGGACTAGCGGGGGGGCAGGTGGGCAAAAACATTCAGTACTTC. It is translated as CASSYGLAGGQVGKNIQYF.

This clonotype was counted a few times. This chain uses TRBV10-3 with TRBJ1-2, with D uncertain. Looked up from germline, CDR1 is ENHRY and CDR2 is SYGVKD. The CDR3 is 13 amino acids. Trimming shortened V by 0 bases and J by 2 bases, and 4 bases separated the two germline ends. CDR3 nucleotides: TGTGCCATCAGTGAGTCACAAAACTATGGCTACACCTTC. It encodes CAISESQNYGYTF.